This TCR beta chain was obtained from a study of shared clonotypes between healthy human individuals. Study-level points and caveats: How much donors shared clonotypes was expected to be affected by sequencing depth.

The germline CDR1 and CDR2 sequences are SEHNR and FQNEAQ (reference sequence). V gave up 5 bases and J gave up 7 bases; unmatched junction bases: 3. This CDR3 spans 12 amino acids. As regards this clone: The antigen is unknown.

Every unsorted PBMC PCR replicate was loaded with approximately 0.3 ug DNA, roughly 30,000 T cell genomes. Assay: immunoSEQ multiplex PCR; the TCRdb copy retains only in-frame clones and omits some. The sample includes about half a million clones, 60% to 80% of them seen just once. This receptor was taken from a woman in her 40s in good health. Some clones in this sample may be carry-over from other donors' samples. The sample was PBMCs. The chain is built from TRBV7-9 and TRBJ1-2, with 8 positions matching TRBD1. The CDR3 is CASSPGQGGYTF. DNA of the CDR3: TGTGCCAGCAGCCCCGGACAGGGTGGCTACACCTTC.